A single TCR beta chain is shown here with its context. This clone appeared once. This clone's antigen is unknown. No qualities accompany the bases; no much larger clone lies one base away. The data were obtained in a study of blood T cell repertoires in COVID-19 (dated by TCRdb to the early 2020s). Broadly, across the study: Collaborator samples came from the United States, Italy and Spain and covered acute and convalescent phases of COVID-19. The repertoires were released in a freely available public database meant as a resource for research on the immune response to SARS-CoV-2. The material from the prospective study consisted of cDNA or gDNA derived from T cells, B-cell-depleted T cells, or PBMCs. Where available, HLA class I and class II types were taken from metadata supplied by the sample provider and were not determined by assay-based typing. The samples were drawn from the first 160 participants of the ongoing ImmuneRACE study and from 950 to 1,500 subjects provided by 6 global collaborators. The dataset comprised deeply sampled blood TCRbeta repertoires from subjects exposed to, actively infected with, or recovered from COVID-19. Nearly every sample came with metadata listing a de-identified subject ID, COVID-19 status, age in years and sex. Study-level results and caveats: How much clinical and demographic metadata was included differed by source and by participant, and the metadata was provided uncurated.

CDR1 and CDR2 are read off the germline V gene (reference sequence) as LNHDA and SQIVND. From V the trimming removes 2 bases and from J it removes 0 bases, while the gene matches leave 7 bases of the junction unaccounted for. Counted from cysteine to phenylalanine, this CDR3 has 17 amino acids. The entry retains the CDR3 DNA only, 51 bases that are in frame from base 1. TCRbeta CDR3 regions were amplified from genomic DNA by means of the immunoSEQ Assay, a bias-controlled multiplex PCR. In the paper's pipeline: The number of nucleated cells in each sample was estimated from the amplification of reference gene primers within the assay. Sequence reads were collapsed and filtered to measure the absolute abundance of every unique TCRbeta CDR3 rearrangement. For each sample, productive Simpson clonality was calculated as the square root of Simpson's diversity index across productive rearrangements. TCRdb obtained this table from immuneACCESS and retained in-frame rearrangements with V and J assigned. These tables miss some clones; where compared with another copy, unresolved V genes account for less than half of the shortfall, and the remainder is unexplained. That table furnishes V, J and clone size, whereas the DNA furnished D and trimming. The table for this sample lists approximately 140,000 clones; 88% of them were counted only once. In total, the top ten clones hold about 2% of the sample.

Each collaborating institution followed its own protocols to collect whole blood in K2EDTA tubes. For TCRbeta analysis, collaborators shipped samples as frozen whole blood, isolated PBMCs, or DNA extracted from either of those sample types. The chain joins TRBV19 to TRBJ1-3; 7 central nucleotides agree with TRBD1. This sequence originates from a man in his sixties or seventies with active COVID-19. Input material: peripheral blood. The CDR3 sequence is CASSIPGDSRSGNTIYF. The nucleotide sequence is TGTGCCAGTAGTATACCTGGGGACAGCCGCTCTGGAAACACCATATATTTT.